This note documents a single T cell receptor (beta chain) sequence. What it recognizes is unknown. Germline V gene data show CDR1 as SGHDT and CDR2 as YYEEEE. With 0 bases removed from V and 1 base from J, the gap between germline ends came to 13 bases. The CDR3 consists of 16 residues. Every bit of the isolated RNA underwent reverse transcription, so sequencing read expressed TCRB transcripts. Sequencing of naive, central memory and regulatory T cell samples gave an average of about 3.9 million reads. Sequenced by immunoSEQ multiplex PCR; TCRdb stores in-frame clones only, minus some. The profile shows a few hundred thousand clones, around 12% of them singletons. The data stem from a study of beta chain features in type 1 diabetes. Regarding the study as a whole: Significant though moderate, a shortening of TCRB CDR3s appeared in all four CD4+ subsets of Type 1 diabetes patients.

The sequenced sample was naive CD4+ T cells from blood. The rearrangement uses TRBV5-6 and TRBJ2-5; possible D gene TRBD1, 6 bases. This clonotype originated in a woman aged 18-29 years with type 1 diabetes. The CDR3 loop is CASSLVARGFQETQYF. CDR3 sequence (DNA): TGTGCCAGCAGCTTGGTGGCCAGGGGATTCCAAGAGACCCAGTACTTC.